This T cell receptor beta chain is drawn from a study of cytomegalovirus exposure and HLA in healthy donors. Study-wide points: The classifier reportedly diagnosed cytomegalovirus status with high specificity and sensitivity.

Trimming removed 6 bases at V and 0 bases at J, with 11 bases between. Germline CDR1 LNHDA, CDR2 SQIVND (reference sequence). CDR3 length equals 14 residues. The primer mix had 60 Vbeta and 13 Jbeta primers. TCRdb's copy holds only in-frame clones and misses some; the assay was immunoSEQ multiplex PCR. The sample has about 150,000 clones, 75% to 80% seen once. A remark on this clone: Its antigen is still unknown.

The source is a male donor in good health and CMV-seronegative. The chain employs TRBV19 and TRBJ1-1; D may be TRBD1 (6 bases). Sequenced material: PBMCs. CDR3 nucleotide sequence: TGTGCCAGTAGACCGGGACAAATGAACACTGAAGCTTTCTTT. This codes for CASRPGQMNTEAFF.